A selection of T cell receptor beta chains follows, all from one sample in a study of cytomegalovirus exposure and HLA in healthy donors. Produced via immunoSEQ multiplex PCR; TCRdb's table is partial and in-frame only. The table shows 100,000 to 120,000 clones, with about 83% occurring only once. The sequenced sample consisted of PBMCs. The receptors derive from a man between 18 and 35 years old in good health and CMV-seronegative. Each CDR3 is given with its conserved first and last residue. D genes are given only for firm matches. Clone size is stated in some rows and not others, as once, few, many or a class when expanded.

CDR3aa,CDR3nt,v_gene,abundance,j_gene,d_gene
CASSLGGQGIYEQYF,TGCGCCAGCAGCTTGGGGGGACAGGGTATCTACGAGCAGTACTTC,TRBV5-1,NA,TRBJ2-7,TRBD1
CASSLGTNGGYTF,TGTGCCAGCAGCCTCGGGACAAATGGAGGCTACACCTTC,TRBV27,few,TRBJ1-2,NA
CAISDEGQNKLVDTQYF,TGTGCCATCAGTGATGAGGGACAGAACAAACTAGTAGATACGCAGTATTTT,TRBV10-3,NA,TRBJ2-3,TRBD1
CASSLGGASGYEQYF,TGTGCCAGCAGCTTAGGGGGTGCTAGCGGCTACGAGCAGTACTTC,TRBV11-2,NA,TRBJ2-7,TRBD2
CASSLLGGAYGYTF,TGTGCCAGCAGCCTCCTGGGGGGGGCCTATGGCTACACCTTC,TRBV27,NA,TRBJ1-2,NA
CASSPGLISYEQYF,TGTGCCAGCAGCCCGGGACTAATCTCCTACGAGCAGTACTTC,TRBV7-2,NA,TRBJ2-7,TRBD2
CASSFGQTEAFF,TGTGCCAGCAGTTTCGGACAGACTGAAGCTTTCTTT,TRBV6-5,NA,TRBJ1-1,NA
CASSPSSYEQYF,TGTGCCAGCAGTCCGAGCTCCTACGAGCAGTACTTC,TRBV2,NA,TRBJ2-7,NA
CASSPRLAGRTDTQYF,TGTGCCAGCAGTCCTAGACTAGCGGGGCGCACAGATACGCAGTATTTT,TRBV7-2,NA,TRBJ2-3,TRBD2
CASSVHPNVGHNTEAFF,TGTGCCAGCAGTGTCCACCCGAACGTGGGACACAACACTGAAGCTTTCTTT,TRBV6-1,NA,TRBJ1-1,NA
CASSQDKLAGENIQYF,TGCGCCAGCAGCCAAGATAAGCTAGCGGGAGAGAACATTCAGTACTTC,TRBV4-3,few,TRBJ2-4,TRBD2
CASSVSVDRFNTEAFF,TGTGCCAGCAGCGTATCAGTGGACAGGTTTAACACTGAAGCTTTCTTT,TRBV9,once,TRBJ1-1,TRBD1
CASSASGPGEQYF,TGTGCCAGCAGCGCCAGCGGGCCGGGGGAGCAGTACTTC,TRBV9,NA,TRBJ2-7,NA
CAIREDGFSGTEAFF,TGTGCCATCAGGGAGGACGGTTTCTCGGGGACTGAAGCTTTCTTT,TRBV10-3,NA,TRBJ1-1,NA
CASTGQGLEGTEAFF,TGCGCCAGCACCGGACAGGGCCTAGAGGGGACTGAAGCTTTCTTT,TRBV5-1,NA,TRBJ1-1,TRBD1
CASSAGTVSYEQYF,TGTGCCAGCAGCGCCGGGACAGTTAGCTACGAGCAGTACTTC,TRBV9,NA,TRBJ2-7,TRBD1
CASRTAGGPGDIQYF,TGTGCCAGCAGAACAGCGGGAGGGCCGGGGGACATTCAGTACTTC,TRBV28,NA,TRBJ2-4,TRBD2
CASRGRNTGELFF,TGTGCCAGTAGGGGGAGAAACACCGGGGAGCTGTTTTTT,TRBV19,NA,TRBJ2-2,NA
CASSFGGMAALYEQYF,TGTGCCAGCAGCTTCGGTGGAATGGCGGCCCTGTACGAGCAGTACTTC,TRBV7-2,NA,TRBJ2-7,NA
CASSLTSGQETQYF,TGTGCCAGCAGTTTAACCAGCGGGCAAGAGACCCAGTACTTC,TRBV27,NA,TRBJ2-5,NA
CASSPSDREWQPQHF,TGTGCCAGCAGTCCCAGTGACAGGGAATGGCAGCCCCAGCATTTT,TRBV6-6,NA,TRBJ1-5,TRBD1
CASSPARGNRGRWEQYF,TGTGCCAGCAGCCCAGCGAGAGGGAACAGGGGGCGCTGGGAGCAGTACTTC,TRBV7-2,NA,TRBJ2-7,TRBD1
CASSLFMQGPKNIQYF,TGTGCCAGCAGCTTATTCATGCAGGGCCCCAAAAACATTCAGTACTTC,TRBV7-2,NA,TRBJ2-4,NA
CASSLPASGGSYEQYF,TGTGCCAGCAGCTTACCAGCTAGCGGGGGCTCCTACGAGCAGTACTTC,TRBV7-2,NA,TRBJ2-7,TRBD2
CASSMGQGVLPNEKLFF,TGTGCCAGTAGTATGGGACAGGGGGTCCTCCCTAATGAAAAACTGTTTTTT,TRBV19,NA,TRBJ1-4,TRBD1
CASSPLISELNEKLFF,TGTGCCAGCAGTCCCCTGATTTCGGAGTTAAATGAAAAACTGTTTTTT,TRBV28,NA,TRBJ1-4,NA
CASSSAGGTEAFF,TGTGCCAGCAGCTCCGCCGGGGGCACTGAAGCTTTCTTT,TRBV7-3,NA,TRBJ1-1,NA
CASREVWEQYF,TGTGCCAGCAGGGAGGTGTGGGAGCAGTACTTC,TRBV6-1,NA,TRBJ2-7,NA
CASSRGISEKLFF,TGTGCCAGTAGCCGAGGAATTAGTGAAAAACTGTTTTTT,TRBV19,NA,TRBJ1-4,NA
CASSLVGLSDEQYF,TGCGCCAGCAGCTTGGTCGGTCTGTCCGACGAGCAGTACTTC,TRBV5-1,NA,TRBJ2-7,NA
CSSSASGSYYEKLFF,TGTTCCAGCAGCGCATCAGGGTCTTACTACGAAAAACTGTTTTTT,TRBV7-9,NA,TRBJ1-4,NA
CAISEFGQGATDTQYF,TGTGCCATCAGTGAGTTCGGACAGGGGGCCACAGATACGCAGTATTTT,TRBV10-3,NA,TRBJ2-3,TRBD1
CASSHGTGRRAYTF,TGTGCCAGCAGCCACGGGACAGGGAGGAGGGCCTACACCTTC,TRBV25-1,NA,TRBJ1-2,TRBD1
CASSPDRTSELQETQYF,TGTGCCAGCAGCCCCGACCGCACTAGCGAACTCCAAGAGACCCAGTACTTC,TRBV13,NA,TRBJ2-5,TRBD2
CASSRAAGAYNEQFF,TGCGCCAGCAGCCGGGCGGCGGGAGCTTACAATGAGCAGTTCTTC,TRBV5-1,NA,TRBJ2-1,TRBD2
CSVEGHRDYEQYF,TGCAGCGTTGAAGGGCACAGAGACTACGAGCAGTACTTC,TRBV29-1,NA,TRBJ2-7,NA
CASSQQVDRVYEQYF,TGTGCCAGCAGCCAACAGGTTGACAGGGTCTACGAGCAGTACTTC,TRBV4-2,NA,TRBJ2-7,TRBD1
CASSRSGRRSTGELFF,TGTGCCAGCTCCCGGTCCGGACGGAGGTCCACCGGGGAGCTGTTTTTT,TRBV18,NA,TRBJ2-2,NA
CASSLPGDNYGYTF,TGTGCCAGCAGTTTACCGGGGGACAACTATGGCTACACCTTC,TRBV6-1,NA,TRBJ1-2,NA
CATPLTPGGYTF,TGTGCCACCCCACTCACCCCCGGTGGCTACACCTTC,TRBV7-9,NA,TRBJ1-2,NA
CASSFSGGADTQYF,TGTGCCAGCAGCTTTTCGGGGGGCGCAGATACGCAGTATTTT,TRBV7-6,NA,TRBJ2-3,NA
CASSDRVRTEAFF,TGTGCCAGCTCAGACAGGGTTCGGACTGAAGCTTTCTTT,TRBV18,NA,TRBJ1-1,TRBD1
CASSFGAGTDTQYF,TGTGCCAGCAGCTTTGGGGCTGGCACAGATACGCAGTATTTT,TRBV5-4,once,TRBJ2-3,NA
CASSLQPGTSGRRADTQYF,TGTGCCAGCAGTTTACAGCCAGGGACTAGCGGGAGGAGGGCAGATACGCAGTATTTT,TRBV27,once,TRBJ2-3,TRBD2
CASSWRAGGNTGELFF,TGTGCCAGCAGTTGGCGGGCGGGAGGTAACACCGGGGAGCTGTTTTTT,TRBV27,NA,TRBJ2-2,TRBD2
CASAWRGRDSEGYTF,TGCGCCAGCGCCTGGAGGGGCAGGGATTCGGAAGGCTACACCTTC,TRBV4-1,NA,TRBJ1-2,NA
CATSGPWNEQFF,TGTGCCACCAGCGGCCCATGGAATGAGCAGTTCTTC,TRBV15,few,TRBJ2-1,NA
CASRLPEYEQYF,TGTGCCAGCAGACTACCGGAGTACGAGCAGTACTTC,TRBV28,NA,TRBJ2-7,NA